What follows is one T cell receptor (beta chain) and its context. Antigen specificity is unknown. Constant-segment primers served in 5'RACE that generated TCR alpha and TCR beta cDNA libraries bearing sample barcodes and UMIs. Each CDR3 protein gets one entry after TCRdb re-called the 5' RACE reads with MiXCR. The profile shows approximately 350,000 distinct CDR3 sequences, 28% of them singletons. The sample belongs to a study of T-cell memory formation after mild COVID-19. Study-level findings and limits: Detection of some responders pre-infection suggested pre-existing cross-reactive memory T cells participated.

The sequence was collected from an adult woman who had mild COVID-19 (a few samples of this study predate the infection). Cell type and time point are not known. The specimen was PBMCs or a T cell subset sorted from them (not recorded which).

The CDR3 loop reads CATSDGGPYNEQFF. CDR3 DNA sequence: TGTGCCACCAGTGATGGGGGGCCCTACAATGAGCAGTTCTTC. The chain combines TRBV24-1 with TRBJ2-1, with D perhaps being TRBD1 or TRBD2 (6 bases each). CDR3 size: 14 residues. Trimming shortened V by 3 bases and J by 2 bases, and 7 bases separated the two germline ends. Germline CDR1 is KGHDR and CDR2 is SFDVKD.